This T cell receptor (beta chain) comes out of a study of human T cells and chemical hapten exposure. About the research overall: Sensitizing treatment utilized 2% DPC over a 2 cm by 2 cm portion of upper inner arm skin. Mostly female, the patients presented with alopecia areata, totalis or universalis.

A single record per CDR3 protein comes from TCRdb applying MiXCR to the RACE reads. The data hold about 62,000 distinct CDR3 sequences, with 6.7% observed a single time. The V end lost 7 bases, the J end lost 2 bases, and 15 bases lay between the germline ends. The CDR3 runs to 14 residues. The germline CDR1 and CDR2 sequences are SGHNT and YYREEE (reference sequence). Time point meaning: pre-sensitization, week 0. Treatment here: therapeutic diphenylcyclopropenone sensitization with weekly scalp DPC. Alopecia patients deemed DPC-suitable, aged 18 to 70, excluding pregnancy. This clonotype was detected a few times. Its antigen is not identified. General observations from the study: It should be noted that donors had alopecia, so their immune response may differ from healthy people's.

The V gene is TRBV5-4, the J gene TRBJ1-2; D not resolved. This TCR was recovered from a woman younger than 45 with alopecia areata. Some clones in this sample may be carry-over from other donors' samples. The sample consisted of whole blood, taken in connection with sensitization to the hapten diphenylcyclopropenone (DPC). CDR3 in DNA: TGTGCCAGCCGAGAAGGTCGGAAAAACTATGGCTACACCTTC. Translated, it gives CASREGRKNYGYTF.